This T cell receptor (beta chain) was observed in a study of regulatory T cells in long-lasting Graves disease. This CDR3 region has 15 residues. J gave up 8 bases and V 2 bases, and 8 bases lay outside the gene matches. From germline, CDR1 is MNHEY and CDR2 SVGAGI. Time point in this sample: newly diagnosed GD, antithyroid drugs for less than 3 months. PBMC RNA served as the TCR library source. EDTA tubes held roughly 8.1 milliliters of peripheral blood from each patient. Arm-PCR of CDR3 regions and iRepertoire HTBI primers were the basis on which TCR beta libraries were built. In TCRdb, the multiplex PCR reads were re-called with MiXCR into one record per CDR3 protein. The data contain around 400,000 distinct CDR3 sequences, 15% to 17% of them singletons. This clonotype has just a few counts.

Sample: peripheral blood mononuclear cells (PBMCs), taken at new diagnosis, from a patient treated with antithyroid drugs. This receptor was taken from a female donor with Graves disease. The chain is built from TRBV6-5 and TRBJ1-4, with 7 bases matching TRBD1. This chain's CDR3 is CASSYGGTEKEKLFF. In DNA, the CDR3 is TGTGCCAGCAGTTACGGCGGGACAGAAAAAGAAAAACTGTTTTTT.